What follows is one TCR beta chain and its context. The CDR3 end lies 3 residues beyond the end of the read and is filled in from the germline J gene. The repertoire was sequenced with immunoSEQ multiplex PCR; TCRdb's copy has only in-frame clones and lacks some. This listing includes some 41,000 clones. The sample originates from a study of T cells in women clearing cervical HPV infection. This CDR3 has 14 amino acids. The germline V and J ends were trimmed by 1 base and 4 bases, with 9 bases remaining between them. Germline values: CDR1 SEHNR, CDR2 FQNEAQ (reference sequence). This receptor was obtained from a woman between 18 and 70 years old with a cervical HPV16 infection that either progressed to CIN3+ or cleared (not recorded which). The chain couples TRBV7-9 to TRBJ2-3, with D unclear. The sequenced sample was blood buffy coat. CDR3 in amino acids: CASSLGLDPDTQYF. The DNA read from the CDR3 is TGTGCCAGCAGCTTAGGACTGGATCCAGATACG.